The TCR beta chain described here comes from a study of blood T cell repertoires in COVID-19. Germline CDR1 is MNHEY and CDR2 is SVGAGI. V lost 4 bases and J lost 9, with 19 bases in between. The CDR3 totals 14 residues. The repertoire was sequenced with immunoSEQ multiplex PCR; TCRdb's copy has only in-frame clones and lacks some. Of approximately 220,000 clones in the sample, about 80% were seen once. This TCR derives from a woman younger than 45 who had recovered from COVID-19. The chain employs TRBV6-5 and TRBJ2-7; D may be TRBD2 (5 bases). The sample was peripheral blood. The CDR3 nucleotides are TGTGCCAGCAGTTCCACGATTACTAGAGGCGCGCAGTACTTC. It yields the protein CASSSTITRGAQYF.